This T cell receptor beta chain was profiled in a study of T cells after yellow fever vaccination. This clonotype has more than one count but fewer than ten. The CDR3 is 15 amino acids. CDR1 is KGHSH and CDR2 is LQKENI in the germline V gene. V shed 1 base and J shed 2 bases, with 11 bases lying between them. Each CDR3 protein gets one entry after TCRdb re-called the 5' RACE reads with MiXCR. The repertoire holds about 160,000 distinct CDR3 sequences, less than 9% seen once, with roughly 2.5% in the top ten. The material sequenced was CD4+ T cells sorted from PBMCs, taken around 5 days after the first yellow fever vaccination. The V call is TRBV18, the J call TRBJ1-2; a weak D match, TRBD1 (6 bases). The TCR was taken from a man younger than 30 who received the YFV17D yellow fever vaccine. The CDR3 loop is CASSPQGGNNYGYTF. The CDR3 DNA sequence: TGTGCCAGCTCACCACAAGGGGGAAACAACTATGGCTACACCTTC.